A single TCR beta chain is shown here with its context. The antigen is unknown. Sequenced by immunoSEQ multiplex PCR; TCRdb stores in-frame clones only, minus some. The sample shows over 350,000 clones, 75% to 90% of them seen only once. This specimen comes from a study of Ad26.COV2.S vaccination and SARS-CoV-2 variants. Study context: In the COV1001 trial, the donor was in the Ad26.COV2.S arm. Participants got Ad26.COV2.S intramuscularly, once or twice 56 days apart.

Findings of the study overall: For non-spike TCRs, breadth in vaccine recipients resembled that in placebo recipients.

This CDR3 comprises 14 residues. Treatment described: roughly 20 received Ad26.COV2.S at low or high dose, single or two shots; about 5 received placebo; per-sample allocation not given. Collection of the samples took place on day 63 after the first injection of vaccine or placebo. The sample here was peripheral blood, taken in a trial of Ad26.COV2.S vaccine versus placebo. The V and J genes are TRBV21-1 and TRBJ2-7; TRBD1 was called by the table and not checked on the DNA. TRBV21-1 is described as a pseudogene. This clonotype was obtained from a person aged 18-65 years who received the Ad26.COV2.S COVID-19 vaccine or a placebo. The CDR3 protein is CASSNGQGAYEQYF. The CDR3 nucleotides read TGTGCCAGCAGCAATGGCCAGGGGGCTTACGAGCAGTACTTC.